This T cell receptor beta chain is from a study of CD8+ T cells in alopecia areata listed by TCRdb under 2018. In the study overall: The study used high-throughput TCRbeta sequencing to examine T cell clonal expansion in alopecia areata, in both the C3H/HeJ mouse model and human patients. On the human side, TCRbeta sequencing was run on scalp tissue and on sorted CD4+ and CD8+ peripheral blood T cells from healthy controls and from alopecia areata patients with either patchy or totalis/universalis disease. Clonality in the scalp was compared among normal scalp (n=4), patchy alopecia areata scalp (n=8), and alopecia totalis/universalis scalp (n=8). RNA came from the PAXgene miRNA kit for fixed scalp, the miRNeasy kit for PBMCs, and the RNeasy kit for mouse skin. TCRbeta CDR3 regions were amplified by immunoSEQ multiplex PCR using 35 Vbeta forward and 13 Jbeta reverse primers.

This clone was observed a few times. The antigen this receptor binds is unknown. One base away there is no much larger clone; base qualities are not given. Libraries were constructed by the immunoSEQ multiplex PCR assay. For TCR sequencing, RNA was extracted from every sample and reverse transcribed into cDNA to serve as template. SuperScript III was used for first-strand cDNA synthesis, primed with a 2:1 mix of oligo-dT and random hexamers. A synthetic immune receptor repertoire was used to measure amplification bias, and any remaining bias was corrected computationally. For the original study's pipeline: After raw reads were preprocessed to remove errors, the CDR3 was defined following IMGT conventions as running from the conserved cysteine to phenylalanine. Clonality was computed as 1 minus the Shannon entropy, with the entropy normalized by log2 of the number of productive unique TCRs. CD4 or CD8 identity of scalp clones was inferred by cross-referencing scalp TCRbeta sequences with sorted blood CD4 and CD8 repertoires. In TCRdb, the immuneACCESS table is reduced to in-frame sequences with V and J assigned. These tables do not hold every clone; where another copy was compared, an unresolved V gene accounts for under half, and the others remain unexplained. The D gene and trimming were derived from the DNA, and the V and J assignments and clone size from that table. The sample records 200,000 or so clones, roughly 50% of which are singletons. The ten largest clones represent roughly 5% of the sample.

CDR1 ENHRY and CDR2 SYGVKD were looked up in the germline V gene. Trimming removed 10 bases from V and 7 bases from J, leaving 20 bases between the germline ends. The CDR3 starts with the cysteine, ends with the phenylalanine, and has 15 residues. Only the CDR3 part of the read is kept: 45 bases, read in frame from the first base. PBMCs were isolated by density centrifugation and stained for CD3, CD4 and CD8, and CD4+ and CD8+ T cells were sorted on a FACSAria. Unaffected controls provided scalp biopsies and blood samples. Results the study describes overall, beyond this receptor: TCR sequences shared between patients were less clear than in mice, possibly partly because of HLA diversity in the patient population. Compared with normal scalp, lesional scalp had higher clonality and more expanded CD8+ clones, particularly in alopecia totalis/universalis, a pattern that suggests antigenic drive. Scalp TCR repertoire analysis is complicated because resident alphabeta T cells in normal human skin are also sequenced, whereas mouse skin is dominated by gammadelta T cells.

The sequenced material came from CD8+ T cells sorted from blood. This receptor was identified in a human donor in good health. This receptor chain uses TRBV10-3 and TRBJ1-6, with a tentative D gene TRBD1 over 6 matching bases. CDR3 loop: CANREGDSRNSPLHF. The bases read TGTGCCAACCGAGAGGGGGATAGTAGGAATTCACCCCTCCACTTT.